This TCR beta chain was identified during a study of response to subunit inactivated influenza vaccine. Study-wide findings and caveats: The authors suggested that few new T cells are recruited per seasonal influenza vaccination.

From the RT-PCR reads, TCRdb called clonotypes with MiXCR, one entry per CDR3 protein. Among 500,000 to 650,000 distinct CDR3 sequences listed, approximately 7.7% were seen once. As for this clonotype: Its antigen is undetermined.

Trimming removed 6 bases from V and 4 bases from J; junction bases left unmatched: 3. The CDR3 totals 15 residues. Germline lookup yields CDR1 SNHLY and CDR2 FYNNEI. The receptor's source is a man between 45 and 75 years old who received an inactivated influenza vaccine. The V call is TRBV2, the J call TRBJ2-1, with 13 bases fitting TRBD2. This sample comprised PBMCs from blood, obtained 23 months after vaccination. The CDR3 sequence: CASRELAGGYNEQFF. CDR3 DNA sequence: TGTGCCAGCAGAGAACTAGCGGGGGGGTACAATGAGCAGTTCTTC.